Below, 14 T cell receptor beta chains from the same sample are listed, as sequenced in a study of control samples from healthy donors and cancer patients. Only in-frame clones appear in the TCRdb table, and some are missing; sequencing was by immunoSEQ multiplex PCR. The profile shows about 250,000 clones, more than 65% of them singletons. Material for sequencing was PBMCs. All receptors come from a woman aged 55-70 years with lung cancer.

The genes are TRBV9 and TRBJ2-1; no firm D call. The CDR3 sequence is 11 residues long. V gave up 1 base and J gave up 8 bases, with 4 bases separating them. Germline V gene sequence: CDR1 SGDLS, CDR2 YYNGEE. CDR3 DNA sequence: TGTGCCAGCAGCGTAAGCGATGAGCAGTTCTTC. The encoded protein is CASSVSDEQFF.

The rearrangement joins TRBV7-9 to TRBJ1-4; 10 positions agree with TRBD1. The CDR3 loop spans 14 amino acids. The V segment lost 4 bases and the J segment 8 bases; nucleotides outside the gene matches: 4. Germline V lookup: CDR1 SEHNR, CDR2 FQNEAQ (reference sequence). CDR3 bases: TGTGCCAGCAGCTCCGGGACAGGGGAAGAAAAACTGTTTTTT. Translation: CASSSGTGEEKLFF.

This clone was observed a single time. The CDR3 loop reads CASSSGISNQPQHF. As DNA, the CDR3 is TGTGCCAGCAGCTCAGGGATTAGCAATCAGCCCCAGCATTTT. This chain links TRBV5-6 with TRBJ1-5; D is perhaps TRBD1 (5 bases). Deletions cut 3 bases from V and 0 bases from J, with 7 bases between. This CDR3 region has 14 residues. CDR1 and CDR2 from the germline V gene are SGHDT and YYEEEE.

CDR3 nucleotide sequence: TGCGCCAGCAGTTCGACTAGCGGGGGGAGCTCCTACAATGAGCAGTTCTTC. It codes for CASSSTSGGSSYNEQFF. The chain is built from TRBV10-1 and TRBJ2-1; TRBD2 aligns across 13 bases. The ends lost 5 bases at V and 0 bases at J; junction bases unmatched: 4. The CDR3 sequence is 17 residues long. Germline CDR1 WNHNN, CDR2 SYGVQD (reference sequence).

This clone was observed a single time. The chain couples TRBV5-6 to TRBJ2-3; 10 bases map to TRBD2. The ends lost 1 base at V and 5 bases at J; junction bases unmatched: 7. This CDR3 is 16 amino acids long. Germline V CDR1 and CDR2: SGHDT, YYEEEE. The CDR3 here is CASSLSPAGGIDTQYF. Here the CDR3 DNA reads TGTGCCAGCAGCTTGTCCCCAGCGGGAGGGATAGATACGCAGTATTTT.

As to this clone: A read error may produce the germline difference seen at one junction end. CDR3 sequence (DNA): TGTGCCAGTAGTCCCCAGGGACTGGACACCGAGGAGCTGTTTTTT. Amino acids: CASSPQGLDTEELFF. The chain links TRBV19 to TRBJ2-2, with D maybe TRBD2 (6 bases). This CDR3 spans 15 amino acids. Germline CDR1 LNHDA, CDR2 SQIVND (reference sequence). Supplemented by reference TRBV19 and TRBJ2-2, the full variable domain reads DGGITQSPKYLFRKEGQNVTLSCEQNLNHDAMYWYRQDPGQGLRLIYYSQIVNDFQKGDIAEGYSVSREKKESFPLTVTSAQKNPTAFYLCASSPQGLDTEELFFGEGSRLTVL.

The chain has TRBV5-1 and TRBJ2-3; 11 bases fit TRBD1. Germline V gene lookup returns CDR1 SGHRS and CDR2 YFSETQ. Unmatched junction bases numbered 7, after V lost 4 bases and J lost 3 bases. The CDR3 loop spans 16 amino acids. This CDR3 reads CASSHGQGATTDTQYF. CDR3 nucleotides: TGCGCCAGCAGCCACGGACAGGGGGCGACTACAGATACGCAGTATTTT.

This clone was observed a single time. The J gene is TRBJ1-2, the V gene TRBV2; possibly TRBD1 for D (5 bases). Trimming stripped 2 bases from V and 4 bases from J, with 8 bases between. The CDR3 totals 13 residues. Germline lookup yields CDR1 SNHLY and CDR2 FYNNEI. The chain's CDR3 is CASSESGSYGYTF. The DNA for the CDR3 is TGTGCCAGCAGTGAATCAGGGTCCTATGGCTACACCTTC. The variable domain in full, with the rest retrieved from reference TRBV2 and TRBJ1-2, is EPEVTQTPSHQVTQMGQEVILRCVPISNHLYFYWYRQILGQKVEFLVSFYNNEISEKSEIFDDQFSVERPDGSNFTLKIRSTKLEDSAMYFCASSESGSYGYTFGSGTRLTVV.

The J gene is TRBJ1-2, the V gene TRBV6-6; D perhaps matches TRBD1 (5 bases). The CDR3 sequence is 15 residues long. Trimming took 0 bases from V and 5 from J, leaving 13 bases between them. Germline-derived CDR1 and CDR2 are MNHNY and SVGAGI (reference sequence). CDR3 in DNA: TGTGCCAGCAGTTACTCGCCCGGGGGTGGTTATGGCTACACCTTC. Protein sequence: CASSYSPGGGYGYTF.

This clone was seen at least ten times. This chain connects TRBV2 to TRBJ2-7; 7 bases agree with TRBD1. This CDR3 contains 14 residues. Germline V gives CDR1 SNHLY, CDR2 FYNNEI. Trimming took 7 bases from V and 1 from J; bases not matched to a gene: 7. CDR3 sequence reads: CASKSDRVSYEQYF. The DNA of the CDR3 is TGTGCCAGCAAGAGCGACAGGGTTTCCTACGAGCAGTACTTC.

This clone was detected once. The genes are TRBV3-1 (or the pseudogene TRBV3-2) and TRBJ2-7; the D gene is possibly TRBD1 (5 bases). Trimming pared 1 base from V and 11 bases from J, leaving 12 bases between. Germline lookup yields CDR1 LGHDT and CDR2 YNNKEL (reference sequence). This CDR3 region has 12 residues. CDR3: CASSQASTAEYF. The CDR3 DNA is TGTGCCAGCAGCCAAGCTTCGACAGCCGAGTACTTC.

In this sample, this clone turned up once. The chain employs TRBV29-1 and TRBJ1-1, with a weak D call TRBD1 (5 bases). CDR1 is SQVTM and CDR2 is ANQGSEA in the germline V gene. The CDR3 is 13 amino acids. The germline V and J ends were trimmed by 8 bases and 1 base, with 14 bases remaining between them. CDR3 loop: CSSRGSTNTEAFF. For the CDR3, the DNA is TGCAGCTCTCGGGGGTCAACGAACACTGAAGCTTTCTTT.

This chain links TRBV25-1 with TRBJ2-6; D possibly corresponds to TRBD2 (5 bases). The CDR3 is made up of 17 amino acids. Germline V gene data show CDR1 as MGHDK and CDR2 as SYGVNS. V gave up 3 bases and J gave up 1 base, with 13 bases separating them. The chain's CDR3 is CASSDSRRGSGANVLTF. As DNA, the CDR3 is TGTGCCAGCAGTGATTCCAGACGGGGATCTGGGGCCAACGTCCTGACTTTC.

J is TRBJ2-5 and V is TRBV30, with TRBD1 matching over 9 bases. Germline CDR1 is GTSNPN and CDR2 is SVGIG (reference sequence). The length of the CDR3 is 14 residues. The V segment lost 4 bases and the J segment 5 bases; nucleotides outside the gene matches: 8. CDR3 loop: CAWKAGTGLETQYF. CDR3 coding DNA: TGTGCCTGGAAAGCCGGGACAGGGTTGGAGACCCAGTACTTC.